This T cell receptor beta chain was recorded in a study of cytomegalovirus exposure and HLA in healthy donors. Study details: Inside one of the first data releases sat around 86 million unique TCRs taken from HLA-typed donors.

The PCR employed 60 Vbeta primers together with 13 Jbeta primers. This table comes from immunoSEQ multiplex PCR, and its TCRdb copy is limited to in-frame clones, with some not included. The repertoire holds about 120,000 clones, with under 90% as singletons. Overall study findings and caveats: More clonal expansion characterized HLA-associated TCR beta chains than equally common others in a later analysis. The majority of CMV-associated TCR beta chains were reported as apparently HLA-restricted in a later analysis. In vitro checks showed that three CMV-associated chains really do target CMV antigens.

For this clone: Its antigen is as yet unknown.

Trimming took 4 bases from V and 5 from J; bases not matched to a gene: 10. Germline values: CDR1 SGHNT, CDR2 YYREEE (reference sequence). This CDR3 spans 18 amino acids. The rearrangement joins TRBV5-4 to TRBJ2-2; 14 nucleotides agree with TRBD2. Sequencing was carried out using PBMCs. This sequence originates from a woman between 40 and 55 years old in good health and CMV-seropositive. The DNA for the CDR3 is TGTGCCAGCAGCGTAACGGGACTAGCGGGAGATAGGACCGGGGAGCTGTTTTTT. Protein: CASSVTGLAGDRTGELFF.